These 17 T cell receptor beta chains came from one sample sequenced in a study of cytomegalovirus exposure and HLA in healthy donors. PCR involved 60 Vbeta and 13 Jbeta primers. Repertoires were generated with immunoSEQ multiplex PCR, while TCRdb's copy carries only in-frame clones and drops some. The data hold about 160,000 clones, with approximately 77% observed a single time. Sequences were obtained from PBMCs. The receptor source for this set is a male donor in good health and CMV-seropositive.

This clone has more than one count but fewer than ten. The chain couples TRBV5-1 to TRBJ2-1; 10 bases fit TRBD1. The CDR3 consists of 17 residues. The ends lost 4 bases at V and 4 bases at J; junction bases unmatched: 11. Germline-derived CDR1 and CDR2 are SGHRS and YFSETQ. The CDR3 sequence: CASSRNPGQGGYNEQFF. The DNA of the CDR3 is TGCGCCAGCAGCCGTAACCCCGGACAGGGGGGGTACAATGAGCAGTTCTTC.

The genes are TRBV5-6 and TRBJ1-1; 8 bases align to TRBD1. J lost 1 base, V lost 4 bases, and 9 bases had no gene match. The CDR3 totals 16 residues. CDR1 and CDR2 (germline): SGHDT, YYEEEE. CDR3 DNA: TGTGCCAGCAGCCCATCCTGGACAGGGAGGAACACTGAAGCTTTCTTT. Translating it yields CASSPSWTGRNTEAFF.

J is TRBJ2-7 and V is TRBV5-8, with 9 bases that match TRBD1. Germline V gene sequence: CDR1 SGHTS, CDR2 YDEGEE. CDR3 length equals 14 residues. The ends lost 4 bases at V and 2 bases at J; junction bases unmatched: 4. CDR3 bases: TGTGCCAGCAGCCCCGGGACAGGGACCTACGAGCAGTACTTC. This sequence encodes CASSPGTGTYEQYF.

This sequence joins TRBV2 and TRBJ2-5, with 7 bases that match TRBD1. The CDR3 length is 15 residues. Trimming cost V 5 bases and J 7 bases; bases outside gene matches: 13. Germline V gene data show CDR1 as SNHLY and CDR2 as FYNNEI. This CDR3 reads CASSLPTGIYGTQYF. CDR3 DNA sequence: TGTGCCAGCAGTCTCCCGACAGGGATCTATGGGACCCAGTACTTC.

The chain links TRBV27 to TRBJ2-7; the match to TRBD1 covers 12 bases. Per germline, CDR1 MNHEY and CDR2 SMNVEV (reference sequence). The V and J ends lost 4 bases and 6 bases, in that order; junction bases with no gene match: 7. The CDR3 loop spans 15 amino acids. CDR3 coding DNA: TGTGCCAGCAGTTCCCCGGGACAGGGGGCCCTCGAGCAGTACTTC. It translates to CASSSPGQGALEQYF.

CDR3 protein: CASRTGGTGELFF. CDR3 nucleotide sequence: TGTGCCAGCAGGACAGGGGGAACCGGGGAGCTGTTTTTT. The chain has TRBV6-6 and TRBJ2-2, with TRBD1 identical over 9 bases. The CDR3 consists of 13 residues. CDR1 MNHNY and CDR2 SVGAGI come from the germline V gene (reference sequence). With V trimmed by 6 bases and J by 5 bases, 1 base remained unmatched.

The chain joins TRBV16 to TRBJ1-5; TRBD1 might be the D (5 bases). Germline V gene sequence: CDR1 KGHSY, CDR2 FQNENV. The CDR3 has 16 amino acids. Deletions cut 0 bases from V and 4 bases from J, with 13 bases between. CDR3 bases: TGTGCCAGCAGCCAATCAGGAGCAGGGTTGAATCAGCCCCAGCATTTT. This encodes CASSQSGAGLNQPQHF.

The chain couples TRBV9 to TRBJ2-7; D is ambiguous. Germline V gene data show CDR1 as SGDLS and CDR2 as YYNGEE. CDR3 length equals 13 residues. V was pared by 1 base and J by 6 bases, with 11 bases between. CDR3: CASSVLPGGEQYF. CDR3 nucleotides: TGTGCCAGCAGCGTACTCCCTGGCGGCGAGCAGTACTTC.

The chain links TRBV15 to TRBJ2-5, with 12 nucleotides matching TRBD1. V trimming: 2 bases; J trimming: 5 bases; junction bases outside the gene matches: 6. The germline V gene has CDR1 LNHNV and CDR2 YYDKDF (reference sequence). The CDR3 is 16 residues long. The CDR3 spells CATSRSGGQGAETQYF. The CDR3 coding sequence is TGTGCCACCAGCAGATCTGGGGGACAGGGGGCTGAGACCCAGTACTTC.

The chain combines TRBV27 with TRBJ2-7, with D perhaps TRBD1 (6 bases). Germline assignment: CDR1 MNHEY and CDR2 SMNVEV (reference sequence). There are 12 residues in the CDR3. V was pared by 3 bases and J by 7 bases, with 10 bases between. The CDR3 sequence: CASSFWGREQYF. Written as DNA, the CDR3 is TGTGCCAGCAGTTTTTGGGGGCGGGAGCAGTACTTC.

CDR3 in amino acids: CASSLRWTGPSGNTIYF. The DNA for the CDR3 is TGTGCCAGCAGCTTACGGTGGACAGGGCCGTCTGGAAACACCATATATTTT. The genes are TRBV11-2 and TRBJ1-3, with 8 bases matching TRBD1. Germline V gene data show CDR1 as SGHAT and CDR2 as FQNNGV. This CDR3 is built from 17 residues. V gave up 2 bases and J gave up 1 base; unmatched junction bases: 7.

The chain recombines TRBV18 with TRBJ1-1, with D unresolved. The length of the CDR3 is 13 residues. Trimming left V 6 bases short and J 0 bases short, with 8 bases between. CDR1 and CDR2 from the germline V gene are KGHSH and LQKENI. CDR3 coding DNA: TGTGCCAGCTCTCAGGAATTGAACACTGAAGCTTTCTTT. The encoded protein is CASSQELNTEAFF.

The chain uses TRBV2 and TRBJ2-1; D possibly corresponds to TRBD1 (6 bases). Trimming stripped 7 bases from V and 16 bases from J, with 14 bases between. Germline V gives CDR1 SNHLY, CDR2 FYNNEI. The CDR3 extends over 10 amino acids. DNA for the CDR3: TGTGCCAGCATCTCAAAGGGGACATTCTTC. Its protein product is CASISKGTFF. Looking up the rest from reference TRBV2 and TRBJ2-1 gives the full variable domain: EPEVTQTPSHQVTQMGQEVILRCVPISNHLYFYWYRQILGQKVEFLVSFYNNEISEKSEIFDDQFSVERPDGSNFTLKIRSTKLEDSAMYFCASISKGTFFGPGTRLTVL.

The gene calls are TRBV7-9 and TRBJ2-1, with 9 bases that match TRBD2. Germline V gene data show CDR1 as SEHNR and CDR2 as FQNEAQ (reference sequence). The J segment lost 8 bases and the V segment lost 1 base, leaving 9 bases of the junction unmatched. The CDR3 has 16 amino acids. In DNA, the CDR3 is TGTGCCAGCAGCTTAGGGACTAGCGCCCCGGGCCATGAGCAGTTCTTC. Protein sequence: CASSLGTSAPGHEQFF.

The CDR3 DNA sequence: TGTGCCAGCAGCTTAGAGGCTAGCGGGGGCCCGGATACGCAGTATTTT. It is translated as CASSLEASGGPDTQYF. The chain links TRBV7-9 to TRBJ2-3, with TRBD2 matching over 10 bases. With V trimmed by 1 base and J by 6 bases, 7 bases remained unmatched. This CDR3 has 16 residues. Germline CDR1 is SEHNR and CDR2 is FQNEAQ (reference sequence). The full variable domain, its missing parts supplied by reference TRBV7-9 and TRBJ2-3, is DTGVSQNPRHKITKRGQNVTFRCDPISEHNRLYWYRQTLGQGPEFLTYFQNEAQLEKSRLLSDRFSAERPKGSFSTLEIQRTEQGDSAMYLCASSLEASGGPDTQYFGPGTRLTVL.

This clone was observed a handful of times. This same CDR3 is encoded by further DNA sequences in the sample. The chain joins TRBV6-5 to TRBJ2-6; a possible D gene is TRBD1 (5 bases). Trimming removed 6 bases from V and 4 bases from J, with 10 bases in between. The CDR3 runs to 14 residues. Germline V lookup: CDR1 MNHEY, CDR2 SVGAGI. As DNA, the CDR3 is TGTGCCAGCAGCACAGGCTTGGGGGCCAACGTCCTGACTTTC. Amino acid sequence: CASSTGLGANVLTF.

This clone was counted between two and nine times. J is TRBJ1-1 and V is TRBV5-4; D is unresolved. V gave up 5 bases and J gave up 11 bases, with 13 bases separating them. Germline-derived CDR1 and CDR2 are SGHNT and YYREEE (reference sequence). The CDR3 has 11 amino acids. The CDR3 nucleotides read TGTGCCAGCAGATCCGACGGGAGGGCTTTCTTT. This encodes CASRSDGRAFF.